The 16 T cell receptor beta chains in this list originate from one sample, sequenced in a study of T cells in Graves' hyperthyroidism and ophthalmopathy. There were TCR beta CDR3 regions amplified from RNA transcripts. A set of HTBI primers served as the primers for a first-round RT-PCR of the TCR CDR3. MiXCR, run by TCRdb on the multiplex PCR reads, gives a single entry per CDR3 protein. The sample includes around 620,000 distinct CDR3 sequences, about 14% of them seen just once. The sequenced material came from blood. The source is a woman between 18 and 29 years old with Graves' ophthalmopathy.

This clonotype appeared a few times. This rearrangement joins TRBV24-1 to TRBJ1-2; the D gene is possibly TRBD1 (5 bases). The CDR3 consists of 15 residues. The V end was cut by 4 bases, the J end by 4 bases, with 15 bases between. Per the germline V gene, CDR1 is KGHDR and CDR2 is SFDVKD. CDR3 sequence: CATSDPAQGPYGYTF. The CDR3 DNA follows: TGTGCCACCAGTGACCCTGCGCAGGGCCCCTATGGCTACACCTTC.

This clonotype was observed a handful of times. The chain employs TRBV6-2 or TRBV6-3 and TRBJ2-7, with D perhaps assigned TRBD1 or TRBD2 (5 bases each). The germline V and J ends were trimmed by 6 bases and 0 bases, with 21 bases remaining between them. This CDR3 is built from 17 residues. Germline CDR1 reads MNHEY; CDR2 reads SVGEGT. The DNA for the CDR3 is TGTGCCAGCAGCGTCTCCGGGACGGTGACAAGCTCCTACGAGCAGTACTTC. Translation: CASSVSGTVTSSYEQYF.

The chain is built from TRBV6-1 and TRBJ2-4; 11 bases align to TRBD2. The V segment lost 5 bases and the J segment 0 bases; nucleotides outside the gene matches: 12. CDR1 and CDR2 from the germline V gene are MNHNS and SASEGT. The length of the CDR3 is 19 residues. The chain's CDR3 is CASSYPPRGLAGAKNIQYF. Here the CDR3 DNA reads TGTGCCAGCAGTTATCCCCCGCGCGGACTAGCGGGAGCCAAAAACATTCAGTACTTC.

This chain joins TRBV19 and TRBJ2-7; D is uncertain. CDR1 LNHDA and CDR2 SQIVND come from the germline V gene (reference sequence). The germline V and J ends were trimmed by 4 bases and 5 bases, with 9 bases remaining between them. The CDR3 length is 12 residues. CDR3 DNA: TGTGCCAGTAGTACGGTCCCCCACGAGCAGTACTTC. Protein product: CASSTVPHEQYF.

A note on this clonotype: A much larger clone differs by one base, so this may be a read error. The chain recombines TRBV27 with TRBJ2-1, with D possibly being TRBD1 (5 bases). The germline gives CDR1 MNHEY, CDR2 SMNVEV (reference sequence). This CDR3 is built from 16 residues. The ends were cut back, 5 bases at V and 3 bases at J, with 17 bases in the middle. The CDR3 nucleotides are TGTGCCAGCAGTGATTTGATGCAGGGAAACTACAATGAGCAGTTCTTC. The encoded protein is CASSDLMQGNYNEQFF.

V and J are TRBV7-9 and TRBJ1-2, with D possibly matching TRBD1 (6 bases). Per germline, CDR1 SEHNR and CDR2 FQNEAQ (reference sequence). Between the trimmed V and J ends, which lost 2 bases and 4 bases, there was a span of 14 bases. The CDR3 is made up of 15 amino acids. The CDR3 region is CASSLRGQPPYGYTF. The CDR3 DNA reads TGTGCCAGCAGCTTAAGAGGACAGCCACCCTATGGCTACACCTTC. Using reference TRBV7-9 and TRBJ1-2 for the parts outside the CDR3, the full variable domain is DTGVSQNPRHKITKRGQNVTFRCDPISEHNRLYWYRQTLGQGPEFLTYFQNEAQLEKSRLLSDRFSAERPKGSFSTLEIQRTEQGDSAMYLCASSLRGQPPYGYTFGSGTRLTVV.

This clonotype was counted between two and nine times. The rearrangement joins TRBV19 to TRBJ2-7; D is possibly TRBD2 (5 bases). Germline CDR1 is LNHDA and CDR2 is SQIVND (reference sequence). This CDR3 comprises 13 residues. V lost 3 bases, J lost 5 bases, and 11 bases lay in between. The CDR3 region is CASSMTGRNEQYF. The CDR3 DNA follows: TGTGCCAGTAGTATGACGGGAAGGAACGAGCAGTACTTC.

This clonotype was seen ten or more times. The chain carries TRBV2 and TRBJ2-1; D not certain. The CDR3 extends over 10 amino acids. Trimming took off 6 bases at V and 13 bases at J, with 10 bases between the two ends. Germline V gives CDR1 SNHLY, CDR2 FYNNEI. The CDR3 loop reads CASRVVTQFF. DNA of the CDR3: TGTGCCAGCAGAGTCGTGACTCAGTTCTTC.

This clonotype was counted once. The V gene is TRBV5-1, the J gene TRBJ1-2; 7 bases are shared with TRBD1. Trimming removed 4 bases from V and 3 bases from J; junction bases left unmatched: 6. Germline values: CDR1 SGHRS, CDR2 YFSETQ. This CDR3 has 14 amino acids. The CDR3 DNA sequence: TGCGCCAGCAGCCCCCAGGGGGTGGACTATGGCTACACCTTC. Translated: CASSPQGVDYGYTF.

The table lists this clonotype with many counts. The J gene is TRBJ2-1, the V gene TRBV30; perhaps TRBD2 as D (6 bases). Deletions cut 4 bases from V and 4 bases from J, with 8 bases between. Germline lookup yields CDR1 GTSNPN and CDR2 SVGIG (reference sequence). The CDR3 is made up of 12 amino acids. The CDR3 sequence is CAWTAGYNEQFF. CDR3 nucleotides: TGTGCCTGGACGGCGGGGTACAATGAGCAGTTCTTC.

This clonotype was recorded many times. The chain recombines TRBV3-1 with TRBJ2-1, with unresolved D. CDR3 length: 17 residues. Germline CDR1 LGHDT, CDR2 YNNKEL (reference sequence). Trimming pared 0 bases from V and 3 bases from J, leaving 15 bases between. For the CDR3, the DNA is TGTGCCAGCAGCCAAGATCTAGGCGGAAAATACTACAATGAGCAGTTCTTC. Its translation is CASSQDLGGKYYNEQFF.

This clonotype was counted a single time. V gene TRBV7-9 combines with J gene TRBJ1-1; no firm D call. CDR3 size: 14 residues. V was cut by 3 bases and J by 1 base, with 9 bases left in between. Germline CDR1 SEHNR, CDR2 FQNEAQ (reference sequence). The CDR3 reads CASSLWTQNTEAFF. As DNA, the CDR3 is TGTGCCAGCAGCTTGTGGACGCAGAACACTGAAGCTTTCTTT.

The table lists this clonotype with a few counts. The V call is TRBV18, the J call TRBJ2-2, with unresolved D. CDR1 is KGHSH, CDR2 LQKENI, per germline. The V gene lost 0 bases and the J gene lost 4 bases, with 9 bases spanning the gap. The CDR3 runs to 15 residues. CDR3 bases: TGTGCCAGCTCACCACCGTCTTCGAGCACCGGGGAGCTGTTTTTT. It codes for CASSPPSSSTGELFF.

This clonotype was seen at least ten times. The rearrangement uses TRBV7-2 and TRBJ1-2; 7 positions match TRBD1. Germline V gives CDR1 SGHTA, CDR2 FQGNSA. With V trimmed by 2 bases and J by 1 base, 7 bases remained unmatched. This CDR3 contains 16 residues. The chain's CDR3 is CASSLNDRDRNYGYTF. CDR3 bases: TGTGCCAGCAGCTTAAATGACAGGGACCGTAACTATGGCTACACCTTC.

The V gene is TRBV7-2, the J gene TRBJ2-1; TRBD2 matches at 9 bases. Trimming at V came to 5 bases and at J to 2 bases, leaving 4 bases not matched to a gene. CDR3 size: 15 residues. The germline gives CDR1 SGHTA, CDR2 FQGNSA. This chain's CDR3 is CASSPGGRAYNEQFF. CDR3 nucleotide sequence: TGTGCCAGCAGCCCGGGCGGGAGGGCCTACAATGAGCAGTTCTTC. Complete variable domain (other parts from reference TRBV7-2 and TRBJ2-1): GAGVSQSPSNKVTEKGKDVELRCDPISGHTALYWYRQSLGQGLEFLIYFQGNSAPDKSGLPSDRFSAERTGGSVSTLTIQRTQQEDSAVYLCASSPGGRAYNEQFFGPGTRLTVL.

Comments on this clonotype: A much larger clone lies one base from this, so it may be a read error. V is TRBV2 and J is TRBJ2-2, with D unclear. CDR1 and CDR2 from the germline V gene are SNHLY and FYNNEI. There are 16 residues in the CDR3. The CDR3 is CANSEPEAANTGELFF. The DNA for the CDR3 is TGTGCCAACAGTGAACCGGAAGCTGCGAACACCGGGGAGCTGTTTTTT.